The 21 T cell receptor beta chains given below trace back to one sample, sequenced in a study of blood T cell repertoires in COVID-19 (dated by TCRdb to about 2020). Library preparation employed the immunoSEQ multiplex PCR assay. As stored in TCRdb, this immuneACCESS dataset retains in-frame rearrangements with V and J assigned. A fraction of the clones does not appear; measured against another copy, unresolved V genes explain less than half of the discrepancy, and the remainder lacks a known reason. Counted in this sample were under 85,000 clones; roughly 85% of them appeared once. Roughly 5% of the sample lies in the top ten. The material sequenced was peripheral blood. The receptors were sampled from a woman older than 75 with active or convalescent COVID-19.

The J gene is TRBJ1-3, the V gene TRBV25-1; D is undetermined. This CDR3 contains 14 residues. Trimming removed 2 bases from V and 4 bases from J, with 9 bases in between. Per germline, CDR1 MGHDK and CDR2 SYGVNS. This chain's CDR3 is CASSEISEGNTIYF. The CDR3 coding sequence is TGTGCCAGCAGTGAAATATCGGAGGGAAACACCATATATTTT.

The chain combines TRBV7-2 with TRBJ1-5, with TRBD1 identical over 9 bases. The CDR3 has 15 amino acids. Germline values: CDR1 SGHTA, CDR2 FQGNSA. The ends lost 4 bases at V and 6 bases at J; junction bases unmatched: 7. CDR3 DNA sequence: TGTGCCAGCAGCTCCACAGGGGGCCGAGGTCAGCCCCAGCATTTT. It translates to CASSSTGGRGQPQHF.

V is TRBV9 and J is TRBJ2-7; D gene unclear. V was cut by 0 bases and J by 4 bases, with 11 bases left in between. Per germline, CDR1 SGDLS and CDR2 YYNGEE. The CDR3 is 14 amino acids. The CDR3 DNA reads TGTGCCAGCAGCGTAGACTCCCTTAGATACGAGCAGTACTTC. Residues: CASSVDSLRYEQYF.

CDR3 coding DNA: TGTGCCATCAGGGGAACAGGGTCCACCAATCAGCCCCAGCATTTT. It encodes CAIRGTGSTNQPQHF. The chain has TRBV10-3 and TRBJ1-5, with D tentatively TRBD1 (6 bases). Germline assignment: CDR1 ENHRY and CDR2 SYGVKD. V was shortened by 6 bases and J by 3 bases, with 15 bases between the two germline ends. There are 15 residues in the CDR3.

The CDR3 reads CASSLDQQAQGQFF. The CDR3 nucleotides read TGCGCCAGCAGCTTGGACCAACAGGCCCAGGGGCAGTTCTTC. The chain links TRBV5-1 to TRBJ2-1; D might be TRBD1 (5 bases). The germline V and J ends were trimmed by 0 bases and 12 bases, with 16 bases remaining between them. CDR1 SGHRS and CDR2 YFSETQ come from the germline V gene. This CDR3 region has 14 residues.

The chain joins TRBV7-8 to TRBJ2-1, with 8 bases aligning to TRBD2. The CDR3 sequence is 15 residues long. V was clipped by 8 bases and J by 7 bases; unmatched bases: 13. Germline CDR1 reads SGHVS; CDR2 reads FQNEAQ. The CDR3 DNA reads as TGTGCCAGCGGGACTAGTTTTGTGCGGGAGAATGAGCAGTTCTTC. This codes for CASGTSFVRENEQFF.

The rearrangement joins TRBV6-2 or TRBV6-3 to TRBJ2-7; TRBD2 agrees at 9 bases. Germline V CDR1 and CDR2: MNHEY, SVGEGT. V lost 0 bases and J lost 1; bases outside the gene matches: 1. There are 15 residues in the CDR3. DNA of the CDR3: TGTGCCAGCAGTTACTCGGCGGGAGGGTCCTACGAGCAGTACTTC. It encodes CASSYSAGGSYEQYF.

V usage is TRBV10-2 and J usage is TRBJ2-7; TRBD1 aligns across 8 bases. The CDR3 spans 13 residues. Germline V gene sequence: CDR1 WSHSY, CDR2 SAAADI. The V segment lost 8 bases and the J segment 3 bases; nucleotides outside the gene matches: 6. The DNA for the CDR3 is TGCGCCAGCCAGCAGGGGGCATACTACGAGCAGTACTTC. Its translation: CASQQGAYYEQYF.

J is TRBJ1-2 and V is TRBV5-6, with TRBD1 matching 9 bases. This CDR3 contains 13 residues. The germline CDR1 and CDR2 sequences are SGHDT and YYEEEE. The V and J ends lost 4 bases and 7 bases, in that order; junction bases with no gene match: 5. CDR3: CASSRTGGVGYTF. The DNA for the CDR3 is TGTGCCAGCAGCCGTACAGGGGGCGTTGGCTACACCTTC.

In its sample, this clone was seen a few times. The genes are TRBV11-3 and TRBJ2-7; no reliable D call. The CDR3 spans 12 residues. Germline values: CDR1 SGHNT, CDR2 YENEEA. Trimming left V 1 base short and J 7 bases short, with 8 bases between. The CDR3 here is CASSLGPTEQYF. CDR3 sequence (DNA): TGTGCCAGCAGCTTAGGCCCTACGGAGCAGTACTTC.

The CDR3 region has the DNA TGTGCCAGCAGCTTAGGGGGCGAAAGTTCACCCCTCCACTTT. Translation: CASSLGGESSPLHF. This rearrangement joins TRBV7-6 to TRBJ1-6; TRBD1 is a possible D gene (5 bases). Germline values: CDR1 SGHVS, CDR2 FNYEAQ. This CDR3 has 14 amino acids. Trimming stripped 1 base from V and 9 bases from J, with 10 bases between.

This CDR3 reads CASNSQGVGGELFF. The CDR3 nucleotides are TGCGCCAGCAACAGCCAGGGGGTTGGCGGGGAGCTGTTTTTT. The chain couples TRBV4-1 to TRBJ2-2; 7 nucleotides match TRBD1. V shed 7 bases and J 7 bases; nucleotides not matched to a gene: 9. CDR1 is MGHRA and CDR2 is YSYEKL in the germline V gene. This CDR3 comprises 14 residues.

The V call is TRBV5-4, the J call TRBJ2-1; D may be TRBD2 (6 bases). This CDR3 contains 14 residues. The germline V and J ends were trimmed by 4 bases and 8 bases, with 16 bases remaining between them. CDR1 is SGHNT, CDR2 YYREEE, per germline (reference sequence). CDR3 nucleotide sequence: TGTGCCAGCAGCGCGGGGACCCGGAGGGATGAGCAGTTCTTC. Its translation is CASSAGTRRDEQFF.

This clone came up once. The DNA of the CDR3 is TGCAGTGCTCGTAGTAACTACGAGCAGTACTTC. Its translation: CSARSNYEQYF. V usage is TRBV20-1 and J usage is TRBJ2-7; unclear D gene. The CDR3 is made up of 11 amino acids. Germline V gives CDR1 DFQATT, CDR2 SNEGSKA (reference sequence). Trimming stripped 5 bases from V and 3 bases from J, with 8 bases between.

J is TRBJ2-3 and V is TRBV28; D might be TRBD2 (6 bases). Looked up from germline, CDR1 is MDHEN and CDR2 is SYDVKM. This CDR3 spans 15 amino acids. V gave up 6 bases and J gave up 1 base, with 14 bases separating them. The CDR3: CASSSPWGGTDTQYF. Here the CDR3 DNA reads TGTGCCAGCAGCTCCCCCTGGGGGGGCACAGATACGCAGTATTTT.

The chain recombines TRBV5-1 with TRBJ2-7; TRBD1 is a possible D gene (5 bases). The CDR3 loop spans 14 amino acids. Germline CDR1 SGHRS, CDR2 YFSETQ. Trimming cost V 0 bases and J 4 bases, with 11 bases left between them. The CDR3 loop is CASSLEGNLYEQYF. CDR3 in DNA: TGCGCCAGCAGCTTGGAGGGGAACCTATACGAGCAGTACTTC.

The chain employs TRBV28 and TRBJ1-1, with 9 bases identical to TRBD1. CDR1 is MDHEN and CDR2 is SYDVKM in the germline V gene. CDR3 length: 14 residues. Unmatched junction bases numbered 5, after V lost 6 bases and J lost 3 bases. As DNA, the CDR3 is TGTGCCAGCAGCCCACAGGGGGCTGACACTGAAGCTTTCTTT. Translating it yields CASSPQGADTEAFF.

This sequence joins TRBV9 and TRBJ1-4; maybe TRBD1 (5 bases). The germline CDR1 and CDR2 sequences are SGDLS and YYNGEE. This CDR3 comprises 15 residues. Trimming stripped 3 bases from V and 7 bases from J, with 16 bases between. CDR3 DNA sequence: TGTGCCAGCAGCGCAAGTCCAGGGAGGTTTGAAAAACTGTTTTTT. Protein: CASSASPGRFEKLFF.

This sequence joins TRBV7-2 and TRBJ1-1, with D hard to call. Trimming stripped 3 bases from V and 1 base from J, with 6 bases between. Germline V gene lookup returns CDR1 SGHTA and CDR2 FQGNSA. This CDR3 contains 13 residues. The CDR3: CASSFAGNTEAFF. As DNA, the CDR3 is TGTGCCAGCAGCTTTGCAGGGAACACTGAAGCTTTCTTT.

CDR3 loop: CASSLQGAVTEAFF. The CDR3 nucleotides read TGTGCCAGCAGCTTACAGGGGGCGGTCACTGAAGCTTTCTTT. V gene TRBV7-9 combines with J gene TRBJ1-1; the match to TRBD1 covers 8 bases. J lost 4 bases, V lost 2 bases, and 3 bases had no gene match. Germline V lookup: CDR1 SEHNR, CDR2 FQNEAQ (reference sequence). The CDR3 length is 14 residues.

This chain connects TRBV6-5 to TRBJ1-6; tentative D call: TRBD1 (5 bases). The CDR3 sequence is 15 residues long. V lost 7 bases and J 6 bases, leaving 16 bases between the germline ends. Looked up from germline, CDR1 is MNHEY and CDR2 is SVGAGI. The CDR3 bases are TGTGCCAGCACCTGGGATCCGGACATTAATTCACCCCTCCACTTT. Translation: CASTWDPDINSPLHF.